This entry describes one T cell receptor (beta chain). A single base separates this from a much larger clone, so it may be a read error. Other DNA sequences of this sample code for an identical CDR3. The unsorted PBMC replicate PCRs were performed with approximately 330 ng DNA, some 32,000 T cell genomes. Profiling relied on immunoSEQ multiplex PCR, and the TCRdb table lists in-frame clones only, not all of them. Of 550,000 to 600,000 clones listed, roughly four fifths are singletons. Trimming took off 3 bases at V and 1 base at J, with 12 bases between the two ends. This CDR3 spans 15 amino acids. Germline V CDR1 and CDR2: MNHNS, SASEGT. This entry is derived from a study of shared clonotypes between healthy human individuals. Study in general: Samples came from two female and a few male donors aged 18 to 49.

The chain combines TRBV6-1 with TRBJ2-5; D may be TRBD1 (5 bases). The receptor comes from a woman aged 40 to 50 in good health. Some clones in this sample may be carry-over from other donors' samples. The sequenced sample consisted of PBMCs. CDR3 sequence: CASSELQGSQETQYF. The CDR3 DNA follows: TGTGCCAGCAGTGAGCTGCAGGGAAGCCAAGAGACCCAGTACTTC.